A single sample gave rise to the 7 T cell receptor beta chains below, sequenced in a study of blood T cell repertoires in COVID-19. Here immunoSEQ multiplex PCR was the method, and the copy in TCRdb shows in-frame clones only, minus some. The sample lists about 98,000 clones, around 82% seen once, with approximately 10% in the top ten. The sequenced sample was peripheral blood. These TCRs come from a man in his 70s with active or convalescent COVID-19.

The rearrangement uses TRBV7-2 and TRBJ1-2, with 10 bases that match TRBD1. The CDR3 totals 13 residues. Looked up from germline, CDR1 is SGHTA and CDR2 is FQGNSA. V shed 5 bases, J shed 11 bases, and the junction held 8 bases outside the gene matches. The CDR3 nucleotides are TGTGCCAGCAGCACCACCGGGACAGGGGTTTACACCTTC. Translated: CASSTTGTGVYTF.

The genes are TRBV18 and TRBJ1-1, with D possibly being TRBD1 (6 bases). V lost 7 bases and J lost 3, with 15 bases in between. This CDR3 spans 14 amino acids. Germline V gene lookup returns CDR1 KGHSH and CDR2 LQKENI. The CDR3 sequence: CASYATGMDTEAFF. CDR3 nucleotides: TGTGCCAGCTACGCCACAGGGATGGACACTGAAGCTTTCTTT.

The V and J genes are TRBV19 and TRBJ1-1; D unclear. The germline gives CDR1 LNHDA, CDR2 SQIVND (reference sequence). Between the trimmed V and J ends, which lost 3 bases and 0 bases, there was a span of 14 bases. This CDR3 is 16 amino acids long. The CDR3 DNA reads as TGTGCCAGTAGTATCGGAGGGATGGGGATGAACACTGAAGCTTTCTTT. Its translation: CASSIGGMGMNTEAFF.

The chain joins TRBV5-8 to TRBJ2-3; 9 positions agree with TRBD2. The CDR3 contains 16 residues. The germline V gene encodes CDR1 SGHTS and CDR2 YDEGEE. J was trimmed by 2 bases and V by 4 bases; bases with no gene match: 8. CDR3 protein: CASSLSGGLFTDTQYF. CDR3 nucleotide sequence: TGTGCCAGCAGCCTGAGCGGGGGGCTATTCACAGATACGCAGTATTTT. Supplemented by reference TRBV5-8 and TRBJ2-3, the full variable domain reads EAGVTQSPTHLIKTRGQQATLRCSPISGHTSVYWYQQALGLGLQFLLWYDEGEERNRGNFPPRFSGRQFPNYSSELNVNALELEDSALYLCASSLSGGLFTDTQYFGPGTRLTVL.

The rearrangement joins TRBV27 to TRBJ2-3; 8 bases map to TRBD2. This CDR3 has 15 residues. In germline, CDR1 is MNHEY, CDR2 SMNVEV (reference sequence). The trim removed 5 bases at V and 4 bases at J, leaving 8 bases unmatched. The CDR3 DNA follows: TGTGCCAGCAGTCGCCCCCCGGGAGGGTCAGATACGCAGTATTTT. Its protein is CASSRPPGGSDTQYF.

This clone was observed a few times. This chain uses TRBV19 with TRBJ1-5, with TRBD1 as a possible D gene (6 bases). V was pared by 5 bases and J by 6 bases, with 17 bases between. Per germline, CDR1 LNHDA and CDR2 SQIVND (reference sequence). The CDR3 runs to 15 residues. CDR3 DNA sequence: TGTGCCAGTAGTGGGGTCAGGGGATTCGGTCAGCCCCAGCATTTT. Translation: CASSGVRGFGQPQHF.

V gene TRBV29-1 combines with J gene TRBJ2-7, with 10 bases aligning to TRBD1. The length of the CDR3 is 16 residues. Germline loops: CDR1 SQVTM, CDR2 ANQGSEA. After removal of 1 base from V and 6 bases from J, the junction contained 12 bases not matched to a gene. CDR3 protein: CSVEGIPGTGDGEQYF. For the CDR3, the DNA is TGCAGCGTTGAAGGGATTCCCGGGACAGGGGACGGCGAGCAGTACTTC.